This TCR beta chain was sequenced for a study of siplizumab effects on memory and regulatory T cells. Study results and caveats: The alloresponse seemed to draw substantially on naive T cells, which appeared more diverse than memory cells.

The germline V gene has CDR1 SGHDT and CDR2 YYEEEE. This CDR3 has 15 amino acids. Losses at the gene ends were 4 bases for V and 1 base for J; bases not matched to a gene: 8. For this clone: The antigen remains unidentified.

Profiled with immunoSEQ multiplex PCR; TCRdb holds only in-frame clones, not every one. The sample includes about 69,000 clones, over 80% seen only once; the top ten take more than 1.5%. V usage is TRBV5-6 and J usage is TRBJ2-7; the match to TRBD2 covers 7 bases. This clonotype was sampled from a human donor in good health. Material for sequencing was Tregs sorted from blood. The CDR3 sequence: CASSPQLGGSYEQYF. In DNA, the CDR3 is TGTGCCAGCAGCCCGCAGTTGGGGGGGTCCTACGAGCAGTACTTC.